This T cell receptor (beta chain) came from a study of cytomegalovirus exposure and HLA in healthy donors. Study background: Of some 400 genotyped donors, approximately 84% clustered with self-reported Caucasian donors.

The CDR3 is 12 amino acids. Trimming removed 6 bases from V and 7 bases from J, with 13 bases in between. Germline values: CDR1 SQVTM, CDR2 ANQGSEA. This PCR relied on a set of 60 Vbeta primers and 13 Jbeta primers. The repertoire was sequenced with immunoSEQ multiplex PCR; TCRdb's copy has only in-frame clones and lacks some. Of over 20,000 clones listed, approximately 70% are singletons. Sequences were obtained from PBMCs. The rearrangement uses TRBV29-1 and TRBJ2-1; D is perhaps TRBD1 (5 bases). The sequence derives from a woman in her forties or fifties in good health and CMV-seronegative. The CDR3 is CSVGLGPNEQFF. CDR3 DNA: TGCAGCGTGGGGCTCGGGCCGAATGAGCAGTTCTTC.